Presented here are 13 T cell receptor beta chains from one specimen sequenced in a study of blood T cells in healthy people across ages. The authors ran a second PCR of about 6 to 11 cycles using a sample-barcoded 5' primer and a J-beta primer mix. TCRdb reprocessed the 5' RACE reads with MiXCR, giving one entry per CDR3 protein. The sample includes 1.4 million to 1.5 million distinct CDR3 sequences, 35% to 45% of them seen just once. Sequences were obtained from blood. Every receptor here comes from a woman younger than 35 in good health.

The genes are TRBV5-1 and TRBJ2-2; 13 positions agree with TRBD2. The germline V gene has CDR1 SGHRS and CDR2 YFSETQ. Trimming took 3 bases from V and 7 from J; bases not matched to a gene: 9. The length of the CDR3 is 17 residues. CDR3 DNA: TGCGCCAGCAGCTCGGGACTAGCGGGGTCCAACTACGGGGAGCTGTTTTTT. This codes for CASSSGLAGSNYGELFF.

This clonotype was recorded only once. V gene TRBV5-1 combines with J gene TRBJ1-1; the D is unclear. Between the trimmed V and J ends, which lost 4 bases and 4 bases, there was a span of 17 bases. The CDR3 is 15 residues long. From germline, CDR1 is SGHRS and CDR2 YFSETQ. The CDR3 is CASSPEEGKPTEAFF. Written as DNA, the CDR3 is TGCGCCAGCAGCCCAGAGGAAGGCAAACCCACTGAAGCTTTCTTT.

The chain uses TRBV5-5 and TRBJ2-1; 8 nucleotides align to TRBD1. The CDR3 is 14 residues long. With 3 bases clipped from V and 7 bases from J, the junction kept 6 bases outside the gene matches. Germline V lookup: CDR1 SGHKS, CDR2 YYEKEE (reference sequence). The CDR3 bases are TGTGCCAGCAGCTACTACAGGGGGGATAATGAGCAGTTCTTC. Translation: CASSYYRGDNEQFF.

The V call is TRBV9, the J call TRBJ2-1, with D perhaps being TRBD1 or TRBD2 (6 bases each). The CDR3 loop spans 15 amino acids. The V gene lost 4 bases and the J gene lost 5 bases, with 16 bases spanning the gap. CDR1 is SGDLS and CDR2 is YYNGEE in the germline V gene. CDR3 sequence: CASSPLGGFNNEQFF. Here the CDR3 DNA reads TGTGCCAGCAGCCCCCTAGGGGGGTTTAACAATGAGCAGTTCTTC.

This clonotype was seen only a few times. The chain links TRBV28 to TRBJ1-1; no firm D call. V was pared by 3 bases and J by 5 bases, with 10 bases between. This CDR3 has 13 residues. CDR1 is MDHEN, CDR2 SYDVKM, per germline. DNA for the CDR3: TGTGCCAGCAGTTTGGTAGGGAGGACTGAAGCTTTCTTT. It encodes CASSLVGRTEAFF. Full variable domain (rest looked up from reference TRBV28 and TRBJ1-1): DVKVTQSSRYLVKRTGEKVFLECVQDMDHENMFWYRQDPGLGLRLIYFSYDVKMKEKGDIPEGYSVSREKKERFSLILESASTNQTSMYLCASSLVGRTEAFFGQGTRLTVV.

V and J are TRBV7-2 and TRBJ2-3; perhaps TRBD2 as D (6 bases). Germline CDR1 reads SGHTA; CDR2 reads FQGNSA. The CDR3 spans 13 residues. The V gene lost 8 bases and the J gene lost 0 bases, with 9 bases spanning the gap. In DNA, the CDR3 is TGTGCCAGCGGTGGGACTAGCACAGATACGCAGTATTTT. Protein product: CASGGTSTDTQYF.

J is TRBJ2-1 and V is TRBV30; no reliable D call. The CDR3 length is 13 residues. The germline V gene encodes CDR1 GTSNPN and CDR2 SVGIG (reference sequence). V lost 3 bases and J 0 bases, leaving 6 bases between the germline ends. The chain's CDR3 is CAWSASSYNEQFF. CDR3 coding DNA: TGTGCCTGGAGCGCCAGCTCCTACAATGAGCAGTTCTTC.

This clonotype was picked up a small number of times. The gene calls are TRBV10-3 and TRBJ2-5; D might be TRBD1 or TRBD2, each matching 5 bases. Deletions cut 3 bases from V and 4 bases from J, with 12 bases between. CDR3 size: 14 residues. Looked up from germline, CDR1 is ENHRY and CDR2 is SYGVKD. CDR3 loop: CAISDPGRPETQYF. Here the CDR3 DNA reads TGTGCCATCAGTGATCCGGGACGCCCAGAGACCCAGTACTTC.

This clonotype was found a few times. The chain is built from TRBV6-1 and TRBJ1-2; D remains unclear. The germline V gene has CDR1 MNHNS and CDR2 SASEGT. The V gene lost 3 bases and the J gene lost 5 bases, with 13 bases spanning the gap. The CDR3 runs 14 residues. As DNA, the CDR3 is TGTGCCAGCAGTGACGCGGCCTTCCCATATGGCTACACCTTC. This sequence encodes CASSDAAFPYGYTF.

V and J are TRBV7-2 and TRBJ2-7, with 14 bases identical to TRBD2. With 5 bases clipped from V and 7 bases from J, the junction kept 13 bases outside the gene matches. CDR3 length equals 17 residues. Looked up from germline, CDR1 is SGHTA and CDR2 is FQGNSA. The CDR3, as DNA: TGTGCCAGCAGCCTTCAACCGGGACTAGCGGGAGTCTCGGAGCAGTACTTC. Amino acids: CASSLQPGLAGVSEQYF.

This clonotype was seen a handful of times. The chain uses TRBV28 and TRBJ1-2; the D is unclear. Germline V gene lookup returns CDR1 MDHEN and CDR2 SYDVKM. The CDR3 has 12 residues. The V end lost 7 bases, the J end lost 8 bases, and 14 bases lay between the germline ends. CDR3 DNA sequence: TGTGCCAGCACCGCCCCGGGGTTGGGCTACACCTTC. Encoded protein: CASTAPGLGYTF.

The chain has TRBV29-1 and TRBJ1-1; D unclear. V lost 3 bases and J 0 bases, leaving 11 bases between the germline ends. Looked up from germline, CDR1 is SQVTM and CDR2 is ANQGSEA. The length of the CDR3 is 14 residues. CDR3 loop: CSVDAESMNTEAFF. CDR3 nucleotides: TGCAGCGTTGATGCGGAATCCATGAACACTGAAGCTTTCTTT.

This clonotype was counted many times. The chain combines TRBV11-1 with TRBJ2-7; D uncertain. Germline V gene sequence: CDR1 SGHAT, CDR2 FQDESV (reference sequence). Trimming took 1 base from V and 2 from J, leaving 9 bases between them. CDR3 length: 14 amino acids. The CDR3 sequence: CASSLGHGTYEQYF. DNA of the CDR3: TGTGCCAGCAGCTTAGGCCACGGAACCTACGAGCAGTACTTC.